The entry that follows covers one T cell receptor (beta chain) sequence. Antigen unknown. This entry belongs to a study of post-analysis software for immune sequencing data. Overall study context: The courses of disease that were included comprised relapsing-remitting, secondary progressive and progressive-relapsing multiple sclerosis.

Unique molecular identifiers tagged the TCR beta cDNA libraries. TCRdb itself ran the PCR reads through MiXCR, one entry per CDR3 protein. The top ten clones hold less than 10% of a sample with 400,000 to 500,000 distinct CDR3 sequences, more than 30% of them seen once. This CDR3 contains 13 residues. V lost 6 bases and J 1 base, leaving 9 bases between the germline ends. Germline CDR1 is SQVTM and CDR2 is ANQGSEA. Whole-study findings and limits: Significantly lower normalized Chao1 diversity was found in patients with multiple sclerosis relative to controls. Among a handful of TRBV segments more frequent in patients than controls were TRBV5-6, TRBV5-1 and TRBV20-1. By F measure, samples from a shared preparation batch strongly co-clustered.

The rearrangement links TRBV29-1 to TRBJ2-2; D perhaps matches TRBD1 (6 bases). This receptor was taken from a girl aged 2 to 10 with multiple sclerosis. The sample was blood. The CDR3 protein is CSVGTRNTGELFF. For the CDR3, the DNA is TGCAGCGTCGGGACACGGAACACCGGGGAGCTGTTTTTT.